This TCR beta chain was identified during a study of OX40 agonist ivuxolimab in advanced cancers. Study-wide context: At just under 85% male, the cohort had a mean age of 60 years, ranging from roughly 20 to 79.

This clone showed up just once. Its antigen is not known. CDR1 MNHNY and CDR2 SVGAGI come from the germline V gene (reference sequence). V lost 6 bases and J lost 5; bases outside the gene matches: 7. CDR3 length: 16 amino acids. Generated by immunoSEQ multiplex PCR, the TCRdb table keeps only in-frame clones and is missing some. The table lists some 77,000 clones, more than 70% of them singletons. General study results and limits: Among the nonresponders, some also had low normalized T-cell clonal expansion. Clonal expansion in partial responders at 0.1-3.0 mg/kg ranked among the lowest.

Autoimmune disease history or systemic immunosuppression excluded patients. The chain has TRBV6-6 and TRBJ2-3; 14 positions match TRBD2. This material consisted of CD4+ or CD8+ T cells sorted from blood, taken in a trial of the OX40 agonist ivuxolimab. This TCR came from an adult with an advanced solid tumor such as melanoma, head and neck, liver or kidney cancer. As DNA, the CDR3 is TGTGCCAGCAGGGCGGGACTAGCGGGAGCCGGAGATACGCAGTATTTT. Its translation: CASRAGLAGAGDTQYF.